This TCR beta chain was retrieved from a study of T cell clones after liver transplantation. Looked up from germline, CDR1 is SGHTA and CDR2 is FQGNSA. Deletions cut 2 bases from V and 0 bases from J, with 11 bases between. The CDR3 sequence is 15 residues long. Data came from immunoSEQ multiplex PCR; TCRdb stores just in-frame clones and leaves some out. The sample contains fewer than 85,000 clones, roughly 80% of which appear only once. This clone was seen more than once but under ten times. The chain is built from TRBV7-2 and TRBJ2-7; the D gene is possibly TRBD2 (6 bases). This TCR was recovered from a human patient who received a liver transplant. The graft donor may have contributed some T cells. The starting material was CD4+ T cells from blood, obtained 12 months after liver transplant. CDR3 in amino acids: CASSLSGGNSYEQYF. The DNA of the CDR3 is TGTGCCAGCAGCTTATCTGGCGGGAACTCCTACGAGCAGTACTTC.